A single sample is the source of the 19 T cell receptor beta chains below, sequenced in a study of T cell responses to AZD1222 COVID-19 vaccine. Measured with immunoSEQ multiplex PCR; TCRdb has only the in-frame clones, and not every one. This table has about 120,000 clones, roughly nine tenths appearing once. This material consisted of peripheral blood, taken 28 days after the second AZD1222 dose. Every receptor here comes from an adult who received the AZD1222 COVID-19 vaccine.

This chain links TRBV5-3 with TRBJ2-7, with 12 bases that match TRBD1. TRBV5-3 qualifies as an ORF whose function is uncertain. The CDR3 runs 14 residues. V trimming: 4 bases; J trimming: 5 bases; junction bases outside the gene matches: 4. This CDR3 is CARSRGQGADEQYF. The CDR3 DNA reads as TGTGCCAGAAGCAGGGGACAGGGGGCCGACGAGCAGTACTTC.

This sequence joins TRBV27 and TRBJ2-7; D might be TRBD1 (6 bases). CDR1 and CDR2 from the germline V gene are MNHEY and SMNVEV (reference sequence). With 1 base removed from V and 2 bases from J, the gap between germline ends came to 9 bases. The CDR3 is 14 amino acids. The CDR3 sequence: CASSLWGPTYEQYF. DNA for the CDR3: TGTGCCAGCAGTTTATGGGGGCCGACCTACGAGCAGTACTTC.

V gene TRBV30 combines with J gene TRBJ1-5, with 7 bases lining up with TRBD1. The CDR3 spans 17 residues. Germline loops: CDR1 GTSNPN, CDR2 SVGIG (reference sequence). J gave up 5 bases and V 2 bases, and 15 bases lay outside the gene matches. The CDR3 DNA follows: TGTGCCTGGAGTCGCGCCCATCAGACAGGGTATCATCAGCCCCAGCATTTT. It translates to CAWSRAHQTGYHQPQHF.

The J gene is TRBJ2-7, the V gene TRBV2; D is unresolved. CDR3 size: 14 residues. CDR1 is SNHLY and CDR2 is FYNNEI in the germline V gene. The V gene lost 7 bases and the J gene lost 5 bases, with 18 bases spanning the gap. The CDR3 coding sequence is TGTGCCAGCACCCTAATAGTCAGAAGCCACGAGCAGTACTTC. This codes for CASTLIVRSHEQYF.

This clone was observed once. The gene calls are TRBV30 and TRBJ1-5, with D tentatively TRBD1 (6 bases). Germline V gene sequence: CDR1 GTSNPN, CDR2 SVGIG (reference sequence). The CDR3 is 12 amino acids. V lost 4 bases and J lost 3, with 7 bases in between. The CDR3 nucleotides are TGTGCCTGGAACAGGGCCAATCAGCCCCAGCATTTT. Amino acid sequence: CAWNRANQPQHF.

The chain joins TRBV7-3 to TRBJ1-3; D is perhaps TRBD1 (5 bases). The CDR3 is 15 amino acids. Germline CDR1 and CDR2: SGHTA and FQGTGA. The V and J ends lost 0 bases and 2 bases respectively, with 8 bases between them. CDR3 in amino acids: CASSLTGLPGNTIYF. Here the CDR3 DNA reads TGTGCCAGCAGCTTAACGGGGCTGCCTGGAAACACCATATATTTT.

The chain is built from TRBV29-1 and TRBJ2-7; tentatively, D is TRBD1 (6 bases). The CDR3 length is 11 residues. V was clipped by 6 bases and J by 6 bases, with 12 bases between them. CDR1 and CDR2 (germline): SQVTM, ANQGSEA. The CDR3 loop reads CSVATGREQYF. The DNA of the CDR3 is TGCAGCGTCGCCACAGGGCGCGAGCAGTACTTC.

The genes are TRBV6-1 and TRBJ2-7; 8 bases align to TRBD1. The V segment lost 1 base and the J segment 3 bases; nucleotides outside the gene matches: 5. Per the germline V gene, CDR1 is MNHNS and CDR2 is SASEGT. The CDR3 contains 15 residues. The CDR3 loop is CASSEGAGGGYEQYF. CDR3 DNA: TGTGCCAGCAGTGAAGGGGCAGGGGGCGGCTACGAGCAGTACTTC.

V is TRBV5-8 and J is TRBJ2-7, with TRBD1 identical over 7 bases. The germline V gene has CDR1 SGHTS and CDR2 YDEGEE. V shed 3 bases and J 0 bases; nucleotides not matched to a gene: 6. This CDR3 comprises 15 residues. For the CDR3, the DNA is TGTGCCAGCAGCTGGATGGACAGGAGCTCCTACGAGCAGTACTTC. It codes for CASSWMDRSSYEQYF.

The chain uses TRBV18 and TRBJ1-3, with 9 nucleotides matching TRBD1. The CDR3 consists of 16 residues. The germline CDR1 and CDR2 sequences are KGHSH and LQKENI. V gave up 3 bases and J gave up 2 bases; unmatched junction bases: 5. As DNA, the CDR3 is TGTGCCAGCTCACCTGGAGGGGACAGGGCTGGAAACACCATATATTTT. This encodes CASSPGGDRAGNTIYF.

The chain joins TRBV28 to TRBJ1-2, with a possible D match to TRBD1 (6 bases). This CDR3 contains 12 residues. Germline V gives CDR1 MDHEN, CDR2 SYDVKM. Trimming pared 9 bases from V and 8 bases from J, leaving 16 bases between. This chain's CDR3 is CASTGAPGGYTF. DNA for the CDR3: TGTGCCAGTACGGGGGCCCCGGGCGGCTACACCTTC.

The genes are TRBV4-1 and TRBJ1-3; D is unclear. V was clipped by 1 base and J by 0 bases, with 10 bases between them. The CDR3 has 16 amino acids. CDR1 is MGHRA and CDR2 is YSYEKL in the germline V gene. The CDR3 is CASSQGGSPSGNTIYF. In DNA form, the CDR3 reads TGCGCCAGCAGCCAAGGTGGCAGCCCCTCTGGAAACACCATATATTTT.

The chain has TRBV7-8 and TRBJ2-5; D remains unclear. The CDR3 spans 14 residues. V dropped 5 bases and J dropped 0 bases, with 10 bases sitting between them. Germline CDR1 SGHVS, CDR2 FQNEAQ. In DNA, the CDR3 is TGTGCCAGCAGCCATGGGGTCAACCAAGAGACCCAGTACTTC. It encodes CASSHGVNQETQYF.

A single count supports this clone. The chain links TRBV28 to TRBJ2-7; 7 bases are shared with TRBD1. V was clipped by 5 bases and J by 4 bases; unmatched bases: 11. CDR1 MDHEN and CDR2 SYDVKM come from the germline V gene. This CDR3 comprises 15 residues. The CDR3 bases are TGTGCCAGCAGTAGAACCGTGACAGGGCTTTACGAGCAGTACTTC. Its protein product is CASSRTVTGLYEQYF.

The rearrangement uses TRBV10-2 and TRBJ1-5, with D maybe TRBD1 (5 bases). Trimming removed 7 bases at V and 0 bases at J, with 16 bases between. Germline CDR1 and CDR2: WSHSY and SAAADI. The CDR3 consists of 16 residues. The CDR3 sequence is CASKAGGVYSNQPQHF. The CDR3 DNA sequence: TGCGCCAGCAAGGCCGGGGGGGTTTATAGCAATCAGCCCCAGCATTTT.

This clone has just one count. V gene TRBV6-2 or TRBV6-3 combines with J gene TRBJ1-4; D remains ambiguous. The germline V and J ends were trimmed by 0 bases and 12 bases, with 8 bases remaining between them. There are 12 residues in the CDR3. Germline values: CDR1 MNHEY, CDR2 SVGEGT. This chain's CDR3 is CASSYSRRELFF. CDR3 DNA sequence: TGTGCCAGCAGTTACTCGAGGCGGGAACTGTTTTTT.

In its sample, this clone was seen a few times. The V call is TRBV5-6, the J call TRBJ2-7; 9 nucleotides agree with TRBD1. J was trimmed by 3 bases and V by 4 bases; bases with no gene match: 8. This CDR3 has 15 residues. Germline V gene lookup returns CDR1 SGHDT and CDR2 YYEEEE. The DNA of the CDR3 is TGTGCCAGCAGCATCCGGGACAGGGTACTCTACGAGCAGTACTTC. Its protein product is CASSIRDRVLYEQYF.

This clone was detected only a few times. The chain joins TRBV28 to TRBJ1-4, with 7 positions matching TRBD1. Germline CDR1 is MDHEN and CDR2 is SYDVKM. Germline trimming cut 4 bases from V and 4 bases from J; bases unmatched to any gene: 6. The CDR3 sequence is 15 residues long. In DNA form, the CDR3 reads TGTGCCAGCAGTTCGAACAGGGGTCATAATGAAAAACTGTTTTTT. Encoded protein: CASSSNRGHNEKLFF.

The V call is TRBV3-1 (or the pseudogene TRBV3-2), the J call TRBJ1-5; D uncertain. Germline V CDR1 and CDR2: LGHDT, YNNKEL (reference sequence). Trimming took 0 bases from V and 7 from J, leaving 10 bases between them. This CDR3 region has 14 residues. The CDR3: CASSQDNTRQPQHF. CDR3 DNA sequence: TGTGCCAGCAGCCAAGATAACACGCGGCAGCCCCAGCATTTT.